Reported below is one T cell receptor (beta chain). This clonotype was found many times. Its antigen is unknown. No base quality values were provided; no much bigger clone lies one nucleotide off. This sample is part of a study of T cells in Graves' hyperthyroidism and ophthalmopathy (dated by TCRdb to between 2018 and 2020). Context from the whole study: Peripheral blood was sampled at the time of initial diagnosis, prior to any treatment. To identify TCR V-J signatures that set the groups apart, the researchers used a discovery cohort of roughly 100 patients, made up of around 42 with Graves' ophthalmopathy and some 58 with stable Graves' hyperthyroidism. An independent validation cohort of fewer than 20 hyperthyroidism patients and 17 patients who later progressed to ophthalmopathy tested prospective prediction of ophthalmopathy. The 95 to 100 discovery patients were randomly divided into training and test sets at a 7:3 ratio. The study also compared thyroid tissue and blood T-cell repertoires from about 6 Graves' hyperthyroidism patients. Once sampling was done, hyperthyroidism patients were given methimazole at a starting dose of 30 mg daily, whereas ophthalmopathy patients were given high-dose intravenous methylprednisolone. The paper reports TCR Vbeta CDR3 sequencing of some 140 peripheral blood samples: approximately 43 ophthalmopathy, roughly 80 hyperthyroidism and about 17 progressor patients.

At the junction V is shortened by 5 bases and J by 1 base; bases outside the gene matches: 4. Reading from cysteine to phenylalanine, the CDR3 counts 15 amino acids. Kept here is only the CDR3 DNA, which spans 45 bases and is read in frame from base 1. Taken from the germline V gene, the CDR1 and CDR2 loops are MNHEY and SVGEGT. Amplification of TCR beta CDR3 regions was carried out from RNA transcripts. For the first round of RT-PCR on the TCR CDR3, the HTBI primer set was used together with the Qiagen OneStep RT-PCR kit. The libraries were constructed in a second round of multiplex PCR and then size-selected and purified. Libraries were sequenced paired-end with 100 bp reads on an Illumina HiSeq2000. In the authors' own workflow: SOAPnuke was used to process the raw data, throwing out any read that contained adapters or uncalled bases, had a mean Phred below 15, or lacked an exact constant-primer or identifier match. COPE v1.2.5 was used to merge high-quality paired reads, and clonotypes were defined as unique nucleotide sequences. Clonotypes were aligned to IMGT TRBV, TRBD and TRBJ reference segments using MiTCR v1.1. The analysis included only V-J combinations with a frequency above 0.0001, which together covered roughly 99% of the repertoires. A TCS score was defined as the ratio between F50 (clonal expansion) and ExV (chaos), using BLOSUM62-based TCRdist between CDR3 peptides within each V-J. Welch's t-statistics and random forest reduced 514 V-J features to 10 to 15, which were used in a naive Bayes classifier (R e1071). Starting from the raw public reads, TCRdb applied fastp trimming at Q25, assembled clones with MiXCR and retained in-frame beta chains. Every CDR3 protein is listed once, alongside the most common genes and DNA of its rows. These V and J calls are TCRdb output, not the study's own analysis. Here the sample has 95,000 to 100,000 distinct CDR3 sequences; around 50% occur a single time. Less than 30% of the sample belongs to the ten largest clones.

Study-wide conclusions, independent of this receptor: Blood samples also contained most of the expanded thyroid clonotypes (frequency above 0.001), which suggests that blood repertoires may reflect thyroid immune responses. Ophthalmopathy was separated from stable hyperthyroidism by a 13 V-J signature model, with just over 85% sensitivity and roughly 81% specificity obtained in cross-validation and 80%/75% obtained in testing. In validation, the model predicted progression to ophthalmopathy a median of around six months before onset, with roughly 68% sensitivity and 72.22% specificity. Sample size was not statistically predetermined, and investigators were not blinded to group allocation.

Graves' hyperthyroidism was defined as stable when no progression to ophthalmopathy occurred over 18 months of follow-up. Hyperthyroidism patients were newly diagnosed, with disease duration under 2 months, and aged 18 to 65 years. The study excluded patients with uncontrolled infections, other autoimmune diseases, pregnancy or lactation. Diagnoses were based on clinical symptoms, serum thyroxine and TRAb, thyroid ultrasound and orbital computed tomography. PBMCs were separated from under 12 ml of fresh peripheral blood using Ficoll-Paque density gradient centrifugation. Total RNA was extracted with Trizol reagent, and quality was checked on an Agilent 2100 Bioanalyzer.

Sequences were obtained from blood. The chain is assembled from TRBV6-2 or TRBV6-3 and TRBJ1-5; 8 bases in between match TRBD1. The TCR sequence derives from a woman between 35 and 50 years old with Graves' hyperthyroidism. The CDR3 loop reads CASSLDRGSNQPQHF. Read as DNA, the sequence is TGTGCCAGCAGTCTAGACAGGGGAAGCAATCAGCCCCAGCATTTT.